These 21 T cell receptor beta chains were sequenced from one sample in a study of read filtering for tumor transcriptome and immune sequencing. From roughly 390 ng of RNA, a library with molecular barcoded alpha/delta and beta/gamma adaptors was made. TCRdb fed the reads into MiXCR, producing one record per CDR3 protein. Of roughly 93,000 distinct CDR3 sequences listed, about 22% are singletons. Sample: a population of CD138-negative cells sorted from bone marrow. These receptors all stem from a donor at least 40 years old with multiple myeloma.

This clonotype was observed at least ten times. The gene calls are TRBV5-1 and TRBJ2-5; D unclear. CDR3 length: 13 residues. Germline V CDR1 and CDR2: SGHRS, YFSETQ. V was trimmed by 3 bases and J by 3 bases, leaving 9 bases between them. The CDR3 DNA reads as TGCGCCAGCAGCTATATTCCGGAAGAGACCCAGTACTTC. Its protein product is CASSYIPEETQYF. The full variable domain, rest sourced from reference TRBV5-1 and TRBJ2-5, is KAGVTQTPRYLIKTRGQQVTLSCSPISGHRSVSWYQQTPGQGLQFLFEYFSETQRNKGNFPGRFSGRQFSNSRSEMNVSTLELGDSALYLCASSYIPEETQYFGPGTRLLVL.

With respect to this clonotype: Being one base from a much bigger clone, this may be a read error. The chain uses TRBV6-1 and TRBJ2-5; D not resolved. CDR1 and CDR2 (germline): MNHNS, SASEGT. This CDR3 spans 14 amino acids. Here the CDR3 reads CASRRSVAPETQHF. As DNA, the CDR3 is TGTGCCAGCAGGAGAAGTGTCGCCCCGGAGACCCAGCACTTC.

J is TRBJ1-5 and V is TRBV28; no definite D call. Germline V lookup: CDR1 MDHEN, CDR2 SYDVKM. V shed 7 bases and J shed 5 bases, with 12 bases lying between them. The CDR3 consists of 13 residues. CDR3 in amino acids: CASIASSDQPQHF. The CDR3 nucleotides read TGTGCCAGCATAGCGAGTTCGGATCAGCCCCAGCATTTT.

By share of the sample, this clonotype is medium-sized. This chain links TRBV7-9 with TRBJ2-1; 8 positions agree with TRBD2. With V trimmed by 3 bases and J by 7 bases, 14 bases remained unmatched. The CDR3 contains 17 residues. From germline, CDR1 is SEHNR and CDR2 FQNEAQ (reference sequence). The CDR3 DNA reads TGTGCCAGCAGCTTCCCTACCCATACTCGGGGGGGGAATGAGCAGTTCTTC. Amino acid sequence: CASSFPTHTRGGNEQFF. Full variable domain (missing parts from reference TRBV7-9 and TRBJ2-1): DTGVSQNPRHKITKRGQNVTFRCDPISEHNRLYWYRQTLGQGPEFLTYFQNEAQLEKSRLLSDRFSAERPKGSFSTLEIQRTEQGDSAMYLCASSFPTHTRGGNEQFFGPGTRLTVL.

The gene calls are TRBV9 and TRBJ1-5; weak D call: TRBD1 (5 bases). Germline CDR1 is SGDLS and CDR2 is YYNGEE. With 3 bases removed from V and 3 bases from J, the gap between germline ends came to 16 bases. This CDR3 has 16 amino acids. The CDR3 sequence is CASSEGGTWDNQPQHF. The CDR3 DNA sequence: TGTGCCAGCAGCGAGGGAGGGACTTGGGACAATCAGCCCCAGCATTTT.

With regard to this clonotype: Given a much more abundant clone one base away, this may be a read error. The CDR3 DNA reads as TGTGCCAGCAGCTTTATCGCCGTCTATGAAAGTGATACGCAGTATTTT. Its translation is CASSFIAVYESDTQYF. The chain couples TRBV7-9 to TRBJ2-3; D remains ambiguous. The CDR3 consists of 16 residues. Trimming left V 3 bases short and J 6 bases short, with 19 bases between. Germline V gives CDR1 SEHNR, CDR2 FQNEAQ (reference sequence).

Ten or more counts support this clonotype. The chain carries TRBV5-1 and TRBJ1-1; 7 bases match TRBD1. Germline CDR1 SGHRS, CDR2 YFSETQ. Trimming took 7 bases from V and 4 from J; bases not matched to a gene: 7. The CDR3 is 13 amino acids. CDR3 DNA sequence: TGCGCCAGCTCCGGGACAGAGAGCACTGAAGCTTTCTTT. This encodes CASSGTESTEAFF.

The table lists this clonotype with many counts. The chain is built from TRBV29-1 and TRBJ2-3, with 8 bases lining up with TRBD2. V was clipped by 7 bases and J by 3 bases; unmatched bases: 9. The CDR3 runs to 14 residues. The germline V gene encodes CDR1 SQVTM and CDR2 ANQGSEA. The CDR3 nucleotides are TGCAGCGCCCGAGCGGGGGTCGGGACAGATACGCAGTATTTT. This translates into CSARAGVGTDTQYF.

To note about this clonotype: This clone may be a read error of a much larger clone one base away. In this CDR3 the conserved last residue, phenylalanine or tryptophan, is missing, so a read error is likely. V and J are TRBV20-1 and TRBJ2-1, with 12 positions matching TRBD2. The length of the CDR3 is 14 residues. Germline-derived CDR1 and CDR2 are DFQATT and SNEGSKA (reference sequence). V gave up 3 bases and J gave up 8 bases; unmatched junction bases: 5. In DNA, the CDR3 is TGCAGTGCTAGGGGTCTAGCGGGGGGGCATGAGCAGTTCCTC. Residues: CSARGLAGGHEQFL.

This clonotype has at least ten counts. The chain couples TRBV7-9 to TRBJ2-2, with D possibly matching TRBD1 (5 bases). CDR1 and CDR2 from the germline V gene are SEHNR and FQNEAQ (reference sequence). Trimming removed 7 bases at V and 5 bases at J, with 14 bases between. This CDR3 has 14 amino acids. CDR3 nucleotides: TGTGCCAGCACCCGGACAAAAGGAACCGGGGAGCTGTTTTTT. Amino acids: CASTRTKGTGELFF. Full variable domain (outside the CDR3, taken from reference TRBV7-9 and TRBJ2-2): DTGVSQNPRHKITKRGQNVTFRCDPISEHNRLYWYRQTLGQGPEFLTYFQNEAQLEKSRLLSDRFSAERPKGSFSTLEIQRTEQGDSAMYLCASTRTKGTGELFFGEGSRLTVL.

This clonotype has more than one count but fewer than ten. The chain employs TRBV28 and TRBJ1-2, with unresolved D. There are 14 residues in the CDR3. Germline lookup yields CDR1 MDHEN and CDR2 SYDVKM. Trimming stripped 5 bases from V and 8 bases from J, with 18 bases between. The CDR3 DNA follows: TGTGCCAGCAGTCCCCCTTCTCTTGGTGGAGGCTACACCTTC. Translated: CASSPPSLGGGYTF.

This clonotype was observed at least ten times. The chain combines TRBV10-3 with TRBJ2-2; 7 bases fit TRBD2. The CDR3 is 13 residues long. From germline, CDR1 is ENHRY and CDR2 SYGVKD. Trimming removed 3 bases from V and 6 bases from J; junction bases left unmatched: 1. The CDR3 loop is CAISDGGAGELFF. The CDR3 nucleotides are TGTGCCATCAGTGATGGGGGGGCCGGGGAGCTGTTTTTT.

V usage is TRBV5-1 and J usage is TRBJ1-1, with a possible D match to TRBD1 (6 bases). Looked up from germline, CDR1 is SGHRS and CDR2 is YFSETQ. The ends were cut back, 4 bases at V and 7 bases at J, with 11 bases in the middle. The CDR3 has 12 residues. This chain's CDR3 is CASSRDTFEAFF. The CDR3 DNA reads TGCGCCAGCAGCCGGGACACATTTGAAGCTTTCTTT.

This clonotype was recorded at least ten times. V usage is TRBV29-1 and J usage is TRBJ2-1; tentative D call: TRBD1 (5 bases). Germline loops: CDR1 SQVTM, CDR2 ANQGSEA. This CDR3 comprises 12 residues. V dropped 4 bases and J dropped 7 bases, with 11 bases sitting between them. The CDR3 sequence is CSVGGVGNEQFF. In nucleotides, the CDR3 is TGCAGCGTTGGGGGCGTCGGGAATGAGCAGTTCTTC.

A few counts support this clonotype. This clone may be a read error of a much larger clone one base away. The gene calls are TRBV28 and TRBJ1-6; D gene unclear. Trimming shortened V by 8 bases and J by 3 bases, and 11 bases separated the two germline ends. This CDR3 has 14 amino acids. Germline values: CDR1 MDHEN, CDR2 SYDVKM. This CDR3 reads CASRPGFYNSPLHF. As DNA, the CDR3 is TGTGCCAGCCGACCGGGGTTCTATAATTCACCCCTCCACTTT.

CDR3 residues: CASNDRGVSGANVLTF. For the CDR3, the DNA is TGTGCCAGCAACGACAGGGGTGTATCTGGGGCCAACGTCCTGACTTTC. The rearrangement links TRBV5-4 to TRBJ2-6; TRBD1 matches at 8 bases. Germline CDR1 and CDR2: SGHNT and YYREEE (reference sequence). The CDR3 extends over 16 amino acids. J gave up 1 base and V 6 bases, and 6 bases lay outside the gene matches. The full variable domain, its missing parts supplied by reference TRBV5-4 and TRBJ2-6, is ETGVTQSPTHLIKTRGQQVTLRCSSQSGHNTVSWYQQALGQGPQFIFQYYREEENGRGNFPPRFSGLQFPNYSSELNVNALELDDSALYLCASNDRGVSGANVLTFGAGSRLTVL.

This CDR3 is CSAPPLTGQETQYF. For the CDR3, the DNA is TGCAGTGCTCCCCCGTTGACAGGGCAAGAGACCCAGTACTTC. The chain couples TRBV20-1 to TRBJ2-5; TRBD1 matches 7 bases. This CDR3 has 14 amino acids. Germline CDR1 reads DFQATT; CDR2 reads SNEGSKA (reference sequence). V shed 5 bases, J shed 2 bases, and the junction held 8 bases outside the gene matches.

Ten or more counts support this clonotype. The V gene is TRBV29-1, the J gene TRBJ2-5, with TRBD1 matching 7 bases. The CDR3 runs 14 residues. Germline CDR1 and CDR2: SQVTM and ANQGSEA. The trim removed 6 bases at V and 1 base at J, leaving 8 bases unmatched. The CDR3 region has the DNA TGCAGCGTAGATTACCGGGACAGCCAAGAGACCCAGTACTTC. This codes for CSVDYRDSQETQYF.

The chain employs TRBV7-9 and TRBJ2-6, with D maybe TRBD2 (5 bases). This CDR3 has 16 residues. V was clipped by 5 bases and J by 1 base, with 12 bases between them. Germline assignment: CDR1 SEHNR and CDR2 FQNEAQ (reference sequence). Here the CDR3 DNA reads TGTGCCAGCAGCGTCGGACTGTGTTCTGGGGCCAACGTCCTGACTTTC. Its translation is CASSVGLCSGANVLTF. Using reference TRBV7-9 and TRBJ2-6 for the parts outside the CDR3, the full variable domain is DTGVSQNPRHKITKRGQNVTFRCDPISEHNRLYWYRQTLGQGPEFLTYFQNEAQLEKSRLLSDRFSAERPKGSFSTLEIQRTEQGDSAMYLCASSVGLCSGANVLTFGAGSRLTVL.

This clonotype has at least ten counts. The chain recombines TRBV12-3 or TRBV12-4 with TRBJ2-1; TRBD1 matches at 8 bases. The CDR3 sequence is 13 residues long. The J segment lost 7 bases and the V segment lost 7 bases, leaving 6 bases of the junction unmatched. This CDR3 reads CASTRQGLNEQFF. The CDR3 DNA is TGTGCCAGCACGAGACAGGGGCTGAATGAGCAGTTCTTC.

This clonotype was observed a handful of times. V and J are TRBV20-1 and TRBJ1-5, with 9 bases matching TRBD1. There are 15 residues in the CDR3. V was pared by 3 bases and J by 1 base, with 4 bases of the junction left unmatched. Germline V lookup: CDR1 DFQATT, CDR2 SNEGSKA (reference sequence). The CDR3 coding sequence is TGCAGTGCTAGGACAGGGGGTCGAAGCAATCAGCCCCAGCATTTT. It encodes CSARTGGRSNQPQHF.